Listed below are T cell receptor beta chains from one sample, sequenced in a study of cytomegalovirus exposure and HLA in healthy donors. TCRdb keeps only in-frame clones here, not all; method: immunoSEQ multiplex PCR. Of over 100,000 clones in the sample, about three quarters were seen once. The sequenced sample was PBMCs. The source of these receptors is a man aged 55 to 70 in good health and CMV-seropositive. CDR3s include the opening cysteine and the closing phenylalanine or tryptophan. A D gene is named only where the DNA matches it firmly. Expanded clones get a size class; other rows say once, few or many, or leave the size out.

d_call clone_size j_call v_call cdr3_nt cdr3_aa
. few TRBJ1-6 TRBV19 TGTGCCAGTAGTATCGGGTATAATTCACCCCTCCACTTT CASSIGYNSPLHF
. . TRBJ1-5 TRBV19 TGTGCCACCCTGCGGGGAAGTAATCAGCCCCAGCATTTT CATLRGSNQPQHF
TRBD1 . TRBJ2-7 TRBV7-2 TGTGCCAGCAGCCGCGGACAGGGGGACTACGAGCAGTACTTC CASSRGQGDYEQYF
. . TRBJ1-2 TRBV6-5 TGTGCCAGCAATCGGGGTGGAGGCTATGGCTACACCTTC CASNRGGGYGYTF
. . TRBJ1-5 TRBV19 TGTGCCAGTAGGGGGGGGCAGGCGAGGCCGAATCAGCCCCAGCATTTT CASRGGQARPNQPQHF
TRBD1 . TRBJ2-4 TRBV6-1 TGTGCCAGCAGTCCACAGGGGCGCGATGAAAACATTCAGTACTTC CASSPQGRDENIQYF
TRBD1 . TRBJ2-7 TRBV6-5 TGTGCCAGCAGTAAGGGGACAGGGAGCTCCTACGAGCAGTACTTC CASSKGTGSSYEQYF
. . TRBJ2-3 TRBV7-2 TGTGCCAGCAGCCCCCTCGCGGCAGATACGCAGTATTTT CASSPLAADTQYF
. . TRBJ2-3 TRBV7-2 TGTGCCAGCAGCTCGGGGGGCGGGGATACGCAGTATTTT CASSSGGGDTQYF
. . TRBJ2-5 TRBV18 TGTGCCAGCTCCCAACCCCCCGGTTTGGAGACCCAGTACTTC CASSQPPGLETQYF
. few TRBJ1-6 TRBV11-3 TGTGCCAGCAGCTTGGGGGGGGGTGATAATTCACCCCTCCACTTT CASSLGGGDNSPLHF
. few TRBJ1-1 TRBV11-2 TGTGCCAGCAGCGCCACTGAGGACACTGAAGCTTTCTTT CASSATEDTEAFF
. . TRBJ1-1 TRBV10-3 TGTGCCATCAGTGTCCCCGGGGGGGAAGCTTTCTTT CAISVPGGEAFF
TRBD1 . TRBJ1-5 TRBV19 TGTGCCAGTAGTCCCGGGACAGGGTATCAGCCCCAGCATTTT CASSPGTGYQPQHF
. . TRBJ2-2 TRBV9 TGTGCCAGCAGCGCAGGGACATACACCGGGGAGCTGTTTTTT CASSAGTYTGELFF